This T cell receptor beta chain was obtained from a study of OX40 agonist ivuxolimab in advanced cancers. General observations from the study: Dose levels from 0.1 to 3.0 mg/kg saw CD4+ and CD8+ blood T cells expand clonally by week 6. Certain nonresponders likewise exhibited a low normalized T-cell clonal expansion.

Libraries were prepared by immunoSEQ multiplex PCR; TCRdb keeps only in-frame clonotypes and omits some of them. The sample carries approximately 32,000 clones, approximately 89% recorded once. The CDR3 consists of 18 residues. V gave up 2 bases and J gave up 4 bases, with 21 bases separating them. Looked up from germline, CDR1 is KGHSH and CDR2 is LQKENI. Baseline was the first blood sampling point, followed by cycle 4 day 1 and cycle 7 day 1. This clone has just one count. Its target is unknown. This sequence originates from an adult with an advanced solid tumor such as melanoma, head and neck, liver or kidney cancer. The source was CD4+ or CD8+ T cells sorted from blood, collected in a trial of the OX40 agonist ivuxolimab. The chain combines TRBV18 with TRBJ2-1, with D perhaps matching TRBD2 (6 bases). CDR3 DNA: TGTGCCAGCTCACCAACCGCCTCATTCGGGGGAAAATACAATGAGCAGTTCTTC. As protein: CASSPTASFGGKYNEQFF.